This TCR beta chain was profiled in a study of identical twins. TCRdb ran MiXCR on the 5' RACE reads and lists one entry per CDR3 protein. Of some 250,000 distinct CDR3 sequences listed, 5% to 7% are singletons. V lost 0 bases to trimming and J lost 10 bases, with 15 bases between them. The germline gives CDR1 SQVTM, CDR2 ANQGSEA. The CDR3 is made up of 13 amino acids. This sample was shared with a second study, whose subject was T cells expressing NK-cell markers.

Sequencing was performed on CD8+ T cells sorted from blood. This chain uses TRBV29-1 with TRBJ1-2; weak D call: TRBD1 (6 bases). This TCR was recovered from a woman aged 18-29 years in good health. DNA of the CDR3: TGCAGCGTTGAAGATGGAGGGGGGAGCGACTACACCTTC. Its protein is CSVEDGGGSDYTF.